This T cell receptor beta chain was identified during a study of T cells in Graves' hyperthyroidism and ophthalmopathy. Study information: Upon initial diagnosis and before any treatment, peripheral blood was collected. Study-wide results and caveats: Ophthalmopathy cases were set apart from stable hyperthyroidism by a 13 V-J model.

About this clonotype itself: Its antigen is currently unknown.

PBMCs came from 7.5 to 10 ml fresh peripheral blood. The source material, RNA transcripts, was used to amplify TCR beta CDR3 regions. A first-round RT-PCR of the TCR CDR3 used the HTBI primer set. In TCRdb, the multiplex PCR reads were re-called with MiXCR into one record per CDR3 protein. The table includes hundreds of thousands of distinct CDR3 sequences, over 15% detected once. The CDR3 sequence is 15 residues long. Per the germline V gene, CDR1 is MNHNS and CDR2 is SASEGT. The V end was cut by 0 bases, the J end by 2 bases, with 8 bases between. V is TRBV6-1 and J is TRBJ1-3; unclear D gene. Sequenced material: blood. The origin of this receptor is a woman aged 18-35 years with Graves' hyperthyroidism. The CDR3 reads CASSEAQWAGNTIYF. In DNA form, the CDR3 reads TGTGCCAGCAGTGAAGCGCAGTGGGCTGGAAACACCATATATTTT.